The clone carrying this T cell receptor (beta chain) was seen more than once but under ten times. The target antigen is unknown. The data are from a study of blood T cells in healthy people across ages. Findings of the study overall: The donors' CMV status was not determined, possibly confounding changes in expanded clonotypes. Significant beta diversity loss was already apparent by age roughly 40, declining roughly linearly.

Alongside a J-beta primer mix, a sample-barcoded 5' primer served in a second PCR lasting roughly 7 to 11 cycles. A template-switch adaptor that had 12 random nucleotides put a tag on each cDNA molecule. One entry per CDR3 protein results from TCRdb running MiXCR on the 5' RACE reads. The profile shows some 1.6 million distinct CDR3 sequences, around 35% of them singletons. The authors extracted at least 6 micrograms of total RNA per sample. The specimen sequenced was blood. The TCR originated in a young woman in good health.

This chain's CDR3 is CASGPNGPQDIQYF. The CDR3 nucleotides are TGTGCCAGCGGACCCAATGGACCACAAGACATTCAGTACTTC. The rearrangement joins TRBV5-4 to TRBJ2-4; D unclear. Per the germline V gene, CDR1 is SGHNT and CDR2 is YYREEE (reference sequence). V lost 7 bases and J lost 8, with 19 bases in between. The CDR3 loop spans 14 amino acids.